This T cell receptor beta chain was identified in a study of blood T cell repertoires in COVID-19. This CDR3 has 14 amino acids. V lost 4 bases, J lost 4 bases, and 13 bases lay in between. CDR1 SEHNR and CDR2 FQNEAQ come from the germline V gene (reference sequence). Only in-frame clones appear in the TCRdb table, and some are missing; sequencing was by immunoSEQ multiplex PCR. The sample lists roughly 250,000 clones; 82% were seen once. This TCR was sampled from a woman between 55 and 75 years old with active or convalescent COVID-19. Sequenced: peripheral blood. This chain uses TRBV7-9 with TRBJ2-5, with TRBD1 as a possible D gene (5 bases). CDR3 DNA: TGTGCCAGCAGCTCCCAGGGTTTAGGAGAGACCCAGTACTTC. Its protein product is CASSSQGLGETQYF.